The sequence of this T cell receptor (beta chain) was determined in a study of cytomegalovirus exposure and HLA in healthy donors. Healthy bone marrow donors supplied every sample. CDR3 size: 15 residues. Unmatched junction bases numbered 14, after V lost 8 bases and J lost 5 bases. CDR1 and CDR2 (germline): MDHEN, SYDVKM. This clone was seen only a few times. The primer mix had 60 Vbeta and 13 Jbeta primers. Sequencing was performed with immunoSEQ multiplex PCR; in TCRdb, only in-frame clones are kept and a portion is missing. The data show over 95,000 clones, with around three quarters seen just once and about 2% held by the top ten.

The clonotype was recovered from a human donor in good health. Source material: PBMCs. The gene calls are TRBV28 and TRBJ2-7; TRBD1 matches at 8 bases. CDR3 region: CASLSGQGKFNEQYF. CDR3 sequence (DNA): TGTGCCAGCCTCTCAGGACAGGGCAAATTCAACGAGCAGTACTTC.